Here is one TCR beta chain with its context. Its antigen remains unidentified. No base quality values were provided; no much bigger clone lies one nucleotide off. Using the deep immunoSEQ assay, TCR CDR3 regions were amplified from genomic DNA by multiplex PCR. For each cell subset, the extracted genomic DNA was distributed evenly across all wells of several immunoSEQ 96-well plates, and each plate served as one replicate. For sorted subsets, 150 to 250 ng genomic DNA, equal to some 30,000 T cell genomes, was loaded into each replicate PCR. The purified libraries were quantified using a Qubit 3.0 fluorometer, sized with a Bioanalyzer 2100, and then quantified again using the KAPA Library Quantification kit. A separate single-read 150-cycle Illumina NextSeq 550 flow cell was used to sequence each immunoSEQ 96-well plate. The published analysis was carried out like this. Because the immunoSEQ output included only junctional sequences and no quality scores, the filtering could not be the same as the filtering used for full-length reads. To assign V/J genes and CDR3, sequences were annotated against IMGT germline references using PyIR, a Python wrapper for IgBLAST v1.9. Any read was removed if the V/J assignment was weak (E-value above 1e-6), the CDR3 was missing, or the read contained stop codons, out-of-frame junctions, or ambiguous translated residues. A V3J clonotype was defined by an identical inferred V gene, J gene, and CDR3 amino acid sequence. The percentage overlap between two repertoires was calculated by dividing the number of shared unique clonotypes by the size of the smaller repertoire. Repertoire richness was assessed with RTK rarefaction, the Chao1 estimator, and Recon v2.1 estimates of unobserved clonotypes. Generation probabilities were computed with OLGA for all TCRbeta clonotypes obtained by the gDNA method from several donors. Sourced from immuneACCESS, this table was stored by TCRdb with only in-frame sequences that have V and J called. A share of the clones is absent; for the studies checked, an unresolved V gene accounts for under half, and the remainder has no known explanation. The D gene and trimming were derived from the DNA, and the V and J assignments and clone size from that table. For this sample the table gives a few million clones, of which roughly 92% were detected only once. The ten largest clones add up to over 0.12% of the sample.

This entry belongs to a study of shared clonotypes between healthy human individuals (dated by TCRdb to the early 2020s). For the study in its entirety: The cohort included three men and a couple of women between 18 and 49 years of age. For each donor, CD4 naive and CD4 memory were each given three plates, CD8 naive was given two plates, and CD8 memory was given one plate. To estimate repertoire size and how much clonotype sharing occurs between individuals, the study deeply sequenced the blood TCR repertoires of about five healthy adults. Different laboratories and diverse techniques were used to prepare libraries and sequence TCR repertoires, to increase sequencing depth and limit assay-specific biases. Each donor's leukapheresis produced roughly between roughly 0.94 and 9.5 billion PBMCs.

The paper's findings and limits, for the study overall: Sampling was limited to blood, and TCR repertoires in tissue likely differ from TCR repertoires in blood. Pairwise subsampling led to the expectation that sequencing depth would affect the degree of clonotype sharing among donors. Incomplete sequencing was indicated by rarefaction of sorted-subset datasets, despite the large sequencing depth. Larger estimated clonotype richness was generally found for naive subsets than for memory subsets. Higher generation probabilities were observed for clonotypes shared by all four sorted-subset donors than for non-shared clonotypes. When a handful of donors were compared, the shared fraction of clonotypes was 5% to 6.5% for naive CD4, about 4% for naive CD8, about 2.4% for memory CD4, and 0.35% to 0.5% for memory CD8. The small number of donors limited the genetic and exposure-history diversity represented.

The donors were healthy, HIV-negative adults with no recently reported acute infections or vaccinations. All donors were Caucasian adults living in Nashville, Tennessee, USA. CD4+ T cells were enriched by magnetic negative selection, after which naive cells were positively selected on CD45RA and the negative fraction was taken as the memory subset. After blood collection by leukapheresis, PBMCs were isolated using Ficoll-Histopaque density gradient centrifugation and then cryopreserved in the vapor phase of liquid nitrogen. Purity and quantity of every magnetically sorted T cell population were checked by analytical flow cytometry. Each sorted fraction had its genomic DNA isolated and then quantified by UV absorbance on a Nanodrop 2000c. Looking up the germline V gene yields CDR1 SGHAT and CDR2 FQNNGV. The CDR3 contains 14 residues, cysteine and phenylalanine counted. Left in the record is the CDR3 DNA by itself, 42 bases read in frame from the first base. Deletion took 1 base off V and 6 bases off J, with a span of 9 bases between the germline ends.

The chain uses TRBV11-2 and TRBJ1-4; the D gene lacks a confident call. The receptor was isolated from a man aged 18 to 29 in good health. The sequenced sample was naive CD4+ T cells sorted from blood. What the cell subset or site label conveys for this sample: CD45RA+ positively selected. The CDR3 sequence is CASSLGQSYEKLFF. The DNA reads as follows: TGTGCCAGCAGCTTAGGGCAGAGTTATGAAAAACTGTTTTTT.